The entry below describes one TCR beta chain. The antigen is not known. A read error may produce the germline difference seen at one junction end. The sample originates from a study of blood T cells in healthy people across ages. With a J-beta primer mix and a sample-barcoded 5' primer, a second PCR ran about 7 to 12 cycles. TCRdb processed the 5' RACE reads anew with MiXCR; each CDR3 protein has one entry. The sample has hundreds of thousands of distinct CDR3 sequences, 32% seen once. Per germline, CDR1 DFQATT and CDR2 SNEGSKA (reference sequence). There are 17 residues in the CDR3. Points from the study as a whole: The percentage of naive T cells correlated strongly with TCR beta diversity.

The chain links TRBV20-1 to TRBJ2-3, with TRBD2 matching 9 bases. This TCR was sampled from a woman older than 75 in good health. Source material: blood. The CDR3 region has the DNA TGCAATGCTAACCGGGGAGCTAGCGGGGCTTTCACAGATACGCAGTATTTT. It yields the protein CNANRGASGAFTDTQYF.